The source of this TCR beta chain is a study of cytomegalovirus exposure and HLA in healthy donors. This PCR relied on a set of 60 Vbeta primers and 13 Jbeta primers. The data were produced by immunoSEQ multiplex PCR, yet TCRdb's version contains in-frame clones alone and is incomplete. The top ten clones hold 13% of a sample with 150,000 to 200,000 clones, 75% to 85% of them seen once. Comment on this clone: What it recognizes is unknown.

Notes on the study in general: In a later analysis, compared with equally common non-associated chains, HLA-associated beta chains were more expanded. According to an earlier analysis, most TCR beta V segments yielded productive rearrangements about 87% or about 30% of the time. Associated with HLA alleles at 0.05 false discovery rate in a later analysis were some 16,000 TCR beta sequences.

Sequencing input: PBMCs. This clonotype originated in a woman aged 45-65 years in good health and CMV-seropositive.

DNA for the CDR3: TGTGCCAGCAGTGAAGAAGCCGGGACAGGGGGCTACGAGCAGTACTTC. This gives the protein CASSEEAGTGGYEQYF. The chain uses TRBV6-1 and TRBJ2-7, with 11 bases matching TRBD1. This CDR3 has 16 residues. Per germline, CDR1 MNHNS and CDR2 SASEGT. J was trimmed by 3 bases and V by 1 base; bases with no gene match: 5.